These 18 T cell receptor beta chains were all obtained from the same sample, sequenced in a study of T cells after yellow fever vaccination. TCRdb passed the 5' RACE reads through MiXCR, listing each CDR3 protein once. The top ten hold around 40% of the sample, which has some 120,000 distinct CDR3 sequences, approximately 8.4% seen once. The specimen comprised CD8+ T cells sorted from PBMCs, sampled on the day of the yellow fever booster vaccination. The receptor source for this set is a young man who received the YFV17D yellow fever vaccine.

There are a few counts of this clonotype. The V gene is TRBV4-3, the J gene TRBJ1-1; D call uncertain. V was pared by 1 base and J by 4 bases, with 13 bases between. CDR3 size: 15 residues. The germline CDR1 and CDR2 sequences are LGHNA and YSLEER. DNA of the CDR3: TGCGCCAGCAGCCAAGGTTGGGGTGAGGGCACTGAAGCTTTCTTT. It yields the protein CASSQGWGEGTEAFF.

The rearrangement joins TRBV12-5 to TRBJ1-1; D is perhaps TRBD1 (5 bases). This CDR3 is 15 amino acids long. The V and J ends lost 6 bases and 0 bases respectively, with 14 bases between them. CDR1 and CDR2 (germline): LGHNT, FRNRAP. The CDR3 DNA reads TGTGCTAGTGGCCCCTTCGGGGCAGTGAACACTGAAGCTTTCTTT. Translated, it gives CASGPFGAVNTEAFF.

This chain connects TRBV14 to TRBJ2-3; D call uncertain. This CDR3 has 17 residues. The V end was cut by 1 base, the J end by 2 bases, with 16 bases between. The germline gives CDR1 SGHDN, CDR2 FVKESK. DNA of the CDR3: TGTGCCAGCAGCCAAGGGCGAGGTGGCGTTATCACAGATACGCAGTATTTT. It translates to CASSQGRGGVITDTQYF.

There are many counts of this clonotype. This rearrangement joins TRBV29-1 to TRBJ2-5; D unclear. Trimming removed 0 bases from V and 4 bases from J, with 15 bases in between. The germline V gene encodes CDR1 SQVTM and CDR2 ANQGSEA. This CDR3 region has 15 residues. CDR3 in amino acids: CSVEDNGLGPETQYF. CDR3 bases: TGCAGCGTTGAAGATAATGGCCTAGGTCCAGAGACCCAGTACTTC.

This clonotype has just a few counts. The rearrangement links TRBV11-2 to TRBJ1-2; 8 positions agree with TRBD1. The J segment lost 7 bases and the V segment lost 7 bases, leaving 17 bases of the junction unmatched. The CDR3 contains 16 residues. Germline V gives CDR1 SGHAT, CDR2 FQNNGV. CDR3 amino acids: CASTPSNGQGSGGYTF. CDR3 bases: TGTGCCAGCACCCCCTCGAATGGACAGGGTTCGGGTGGCTACACCTTC.

This clonotype was observed a handful of times. The rearrangement links TRBV7-9 to TRBJ2-3; 10 nucleotides line up with TRBD1. The CDR3 contains 16 residues. V trimming: 5 bases; J trimming: 3 bases; junction bases outside the gene matches: 8. Per germline, CDR1 SEHNR and CDR2 FQNEAQ (reference sequence). CDR3 sequence reads: CASSPRRDRGTDTQYF. For the CDR3, the DNA is TGTGCCAGCAGCCCCAGAAGGGACAGGGGAACAGATACGCAGTATTTT.

This clonotype was picked up a small number of times. This chain connects TRBV20-1 to TRBJ2-7; 7 nucleotides agree with TRBD1. Germline CDR1 DFQATT, CDR2 SNEGSKA (reference sequence). The ends lost 5 bases at V and 1 base at J; junction bases unmatched: 2. This CDR3 comprises 12 residues. CDR3 nucleotides: TGCAGTGCTTCACAGGGGTCCTACGAGCAGTACTTC. This gives the protein CSASQGSYEQYF.

The rearrangement links TRBV10-3 to TRBJ2-1; tentatively, D is TRBD2 (5 bases). The V and J ends lost 2 bases and 7 bases respectively, with 12 bases between them. The germline V gene encodes CDR1 ENHRY and CDR2 SYGVKD. This CDR3 has 14 residues. The CDR3 DNA sequence: TGTGCCATCAGTGAGACGGGTTCGGGGAATGAGCAGTTCTTC. It codes for CAISETGSGNEQFF.

In this sample, this clonotype turned up a few times. This chain connects TRBV7-6 to TRBJ2-3; D remains ambiguous. The CDR3 spans 17 residues. With 0 bases removed from V and 1 base from J, the gap between germline ends came to 14 bases. Germline V gene lookup returns CDR1 SGHVS and CDR2 FNYEAQ. The CDR3 reads CASSLAPPPRGTDTQYF. Written as DNA, the CDR3 is TGTGCCAGCAGCTTAGCGCCGCCTCCGAGAGGCACAGATACGCAGTATTTT.

This clonotype was counted only a few times. The rearrangement links TRBV5-5 to TRBJ2-3; 10 bases agree with TRBD2. The CDR3 loop spans 15 amino acids. Losses at the gene ends were 3 bases for V and 5 bases for J; bases not matched to a gene: 6. The germline V gene encodes CDR1 SGHKS and CDR2 YYEKEE (reference sequence). CDR3: CASSSAGGPGDTQYF. DNA of the CDR3: TGTGCCAGCAGCTCAGCGGGGGGGCCGGGAGATACGCAGTATTTT. Together with reference TRBV5-5 and TRBJ2-3, the CDR3 gives the full variable domain: DAGVTQSPTHLIKTRGQQVTLRCSPISGHKSVSWYQQVLGQGPQFIFQYYEKEERGRGNFPDRFSARQFPNYSSELNVNALLLGDSALYLCASSSAGGPGDTQYFGPGTRLTVL.

The rearrangement links TRBV5-1 to TRBJ2-7, with TRBD1 as a possible D gene (5 bases). V lost 3 bases, J lost 3 bases, and 19 bases lay in between. Germline loops: CDR1 SGHRS, CDR2 YFSETQ. The CDR3 sequence is 16 residues long. Written as DNA, the CDR3 is TGCGCCAGCAGCTCCGCAGGGCAGGGCCGTATCTACGAGCAGTACTTC. It specifies CASSSAGQGRIYEQYF.

This clonotype was seen a handful of times. This chain joins TRBV5-1 and TRBJ2-7; 7 bases map to TRBD1. The CDR3 consists of 16 residues. J gave up 1 base and V 0 bases, and 7 bases lay outside the gene matches. Germline loops: CDR1 SGHRS, CDR2 YFSETQ. Here the CDR3 reads CASSLALTGPSYEQYF. The CDR3 DNA sequence: TGCGCCAGCAGCTTGGCCTTGACAGGGCCGTCCTACGAGCAGTACTTC.

This clonotype was seen more than once but under ten times. The gene calls are TRBV20-1 and TRBJ2-1; D remains unclear. V lost 6 bases and J 3 bases, leaving 12 bases between the germline ends. Germline V gene data show CDR1 as DFQATT and CDR2 as SNEGSKA (reference sequence). This CDR3 region has 13 residues. The CDR3 protein is CSAPPANYNEQFF. CDR3 DNA: TGCAGTGCCCCTCCGGCGAACTACAATGAGCAGTTCTTC.

J is TRBJ1-2 and V is TRBV6-5; possible D gene TRBD1, 6 bases. The CDR3 sequence is 14 residues long. Germline CDR1 MNHEY, CDR2 SVGAGI. Trimming took off 5 bases at V and 4 bases at J, with 14 bases between the two ends. The CDR3 region has the DNA TGTGCCAGCAGTCCTACAGGGTTTACCTATGGCTACACCTTC. This sequence encodes CASSPTGFTYGYTF.

This clonotype came up a few times. The rearrangement links TRBV12-5 to TRBJ2-1; 9 nucleotides align to TRBD2. Germline V gene lookup returns CDR1 LGHNT and CDR2 FRNRAP. This CDR3 region has 16 residues. V lost 1 base and J lost 1; bases outside the gene matches: 2. CDR3 nucleotide sequence: TGTGCTAGTGGTTTGGCTAGCGGGGATTCCTACAATGAGCAGTTCTTC. Amino acids: CASGLASGDSYNEQFF.

This clonotype has more than one count but fewer than ten. V and J are TRBV7-6 and TRBJ2-3; a possible D gene is TRBD1 (6 bases). V was shortened by 5 bases and J by 6 bases, with 21 bases between the two germline ends. Germline CDR1 and CDR2: SGHVS and FNYEAQ. The CDR3 is 16 amino acids. This chain's CDR3 is CASSDLGQLAPDTQYF. The CDR3 DNA reads as TGTGCCAGCAGCGACCTTGGACAGTTGGCCCCCGATACGCAGTATTTT.

There are many counts of this clonotype. The CDR3: CASSLADTGSSYNEQFF. DNA of the CDR3: TGCGCCAGCAGCTTGGCCGACACAGGAAGCTCCTACAATGAGCAGTTCTTC. The chain couples TRBV5-1 to TRBJ2-1; maybe TRBD1 (5 bases). The germline V and J ends were trimmed by 0 bases and 0 bases, with 13 bases remaining between them. The CDR3 has 17 residues. The V gene's germline CDR1 is SGHRS and CDR2 YFSETQ. Complete variable domain (other parts from reference TRBV5-1 and TRBJ2-1): KAGVTQTPRYLIKTRGQQVTLSCSPISGHRSVSWYQQTPGQGLQFLFEYFSETQRNKGNFPGRFSGRQFSNSRSEMNVSTLELGDSALYLCASSLADTGSSYNEQFFGPGTRLTVL.

This clonotype came up a few times. The V call is TRBV14, the J call TRBJ2-5; D unresolved. The CDR3 loop spans 18 amino acids. The V end was cut by 0 bases, the J end by 5 bases, with 22 bases between. The germline V gene encodes CDR1 SGHDN and CDR2 FVKESK. The CDR3 sequence is CASSQDPPGVAIVETQYF. The CDR3 DNA follows: TGTGCCAGCAGCCAAGACCCCCCTGGGGTAGCCATAGTGGAGACCCAGTACTTC. The variable domain in full, with the rest retrieved from reference TRBV14 and TRBJ2-5, is EAGVTQFPSHSVIEKGQTVTLRCDPISGHDNLYWYRRVMGKEIKFLLHFVKESKQDESGMPNNRFLAERTGGTYSTLKVQPAELEDSGVYFCASSQDPPGVAIVETQYFGPGTRLLVL.